This T cell receptor (beta chain) was sequenced for a study of identical twins. TCRdb fed the 5' RACE reads into MiXCR, producing one record per CDR3 protein. Here the sample spans about 480,000 distinct CDR3 sequences, over 12% being singletons. This clonotype was seen more than once but under ten times. The same sample was also studied in work on yellow fever vaccine responses in identical twins. That work states: On the reported evidence, twins' vaccine T cell responses seemed partly convergent and partly personalized.

The specimen was CD4+ T cells sorted from blood. This TCR was sampled from a woman aged 18-29 years in good health.

The CDR3 loop is CASSGGPDTTYEQYF. For the CDR3, the DNA is TGTGCCAGCAGCGGAGGCCCCGACACAACCTACGAGCAGTACTTC. The chain joins TRBV9 to TRBJ2-7, with D hard to call. The V and J ends lost 3 bases and 2 bases respectively, with 15 bases between them. The CDR3 spans 15 residues. Germline CDR1 reads SGDLS; CDR2 reads YYNGEE.